The 29 T cell receptor beta chains below all came from one sample that was sequenced in a study of blood T cell repertoires in COVID-19. Sequencing used immunoSEQ multiplex PCR; TCRdb keeps in-frame clones, though not all of them. The repertoire holds 200,000 to 300,000 clones, with 85% as singletons. Specimen: peripheral blood. Source of these receptors: a woman aged 60-75 years with active or convalescent COVID-19.

The rearrangement uses TRBV7-9 and TRBJ2-2, with D tentatively TRBD2 (6 bases). Trimming took 5 bases from V and 6 from J, leaving 19 bases between them. The CDR3 totals 16 residues. The germline gives CDR1 SEHNR, CDR2 FQNEAQ (reference sequence). CDR3 bases: TGTGCCAGCAGCGCCCGGGACTCCCGGCTGCCCGGGGAGCTGTTTTTT. It translates to CASSARDSRLPGELFF.

The V call is TRBV6-6, the J call TRBJ2-1, with 8 bases lining up with TRBD2. Germline V CDR1 and CDR2: MNHNY, SVGAGI (reference sequence). This CDR3 comprises 16 residues. V gave up 0 bases and J gave up 9 bases; unmatched junction bases: 10. CDR3 bases: TGTGCCAGCAGTTACTCGTTCAAGCGGGAGTGGGGTGAGCAGTTCTTC. The encoded protein is CASSYSFKREWGEQFF.

The CDR3 loop is CASSYSSIPFYEQYV. The CDR3 coding sequence is TGTGCCAGCAGTTACTCGTCTATCCCATTTTACGAGCAGTACGTC. The chain is built from TRBV6-6 and TRBJ2-7; D not resolved. The CDR3 has 15 amino acids. V was pared by 0 bases and J by 4 bases, with 13 bases between. Per germline, CDR1 MNHNY and CDR2 SVGAGI (reference sequence).

The chain has TRBV23-1 and TRBJ2-7; D unclear. TRBV23-1 is filed as an ORF, its function uncertain. Trimming stripped 6 bases from V and 4 bases from J, with 10 bases between. The CDR3 runs 12 residues. CDR3 in amino acids: CASRQGDYEQYV. DNA for the CDR3: TGCGCCAGCAGGCAAGGAGATTACGAGCAGTACGTC.

This chain connects TRBV10-2 to TRBJ2-1, with 7 bases lining up with TRBD1. The CDR3 extends over 14 amino acids. Germline values: CDR1 WSHSY, CDR2 SAAADI. With V trimmed by 4 bases and J by 7 bases, 7 bases remained unmatched. The CDR3 region is CASSVGGGRNEQFF. In DNA, the CDR3 is TGCGCCAGCAGTGTAGGGGGCGGCAGGAATGAGCAGTTCTTC.

The chain uses TRBV2 and TRBJ2-1; D possibly corresponds to TRBD2 (5 bases). Trimming took 6 bases from V and 4 from J, leaving 13 bases between them. This CDR3 has 14 amino acids. From germline, CDR1 is SNHLY and CDR2 FYNNEI. The CDR3 sequence is CASSGGQRYNEQFF. Here the CDR3 DNA reads TGTGCCAGCAGCGGCGGGCAGCGGTACAATGAGCAGTTCTTC.

The CDR3 sequence is CASSPGLAYNEQFF. CDR3 sequence (DNA): TGTGCCAGCAGCCCGGGACTAGCTTACAATGAGCAGTTCTTC. This rearrangement joins TRBV28 to TRBJ2-1; 9 bases are shared with TRBD2. The V and J ends lost 6 bases and 4 bases, in that order; junction bases with no gene match: 4. CDR3 length equals 14 residues. Germline CDR1 and CDR2: MDHEN and SYDVKM.

The rearrangement uses TRBV4-1 and TRBJ2-3; D unclear. This CDR3 comprises 14 residues. The V gene's germline CDR1 is MGHRA and CDR2 YSYEKL. The V and J ends lost 1 base and 6 bases respectively, with 11 bases between them. CDR3 residues: CASSQVASLDTQYF. DNA of the CDR3: TGCGCCAGCAGCCAAGTCGCCAGTCTGGATACGCAGTATTTT.

This CDR3 reads CASSLPGQGYEQYF. The CDR3 nucleotides are TGTGCCAGCAGTCTCCCGGGACAGGGCTACGAGCAGTACTTC. V usage is TRBV5-6 and J usage is TRBJ2-7; the match to TRBD1 covers 9 bases. Germline loops: CDR1 SGHDT, CDR2 YYEEEE. The CDR3 consists of 14 residues. J gave up 3 bases and V 5 bases, and 6 bases lay outside the gene matches.

V and J are TRBV27 and TRBJ2-3; TRBD1 aligns across 8 bases. The CDR3 runs 15 residues. CDR1 and CDR2 (germline): MNHEY, SMNVEV (reference sequence). Trimming removed 1 base from V and 4 bases from J; junction bases left unmatched: 4. CDR3 sequence reads: CASSLYGQGPDTQYF. CDR3 nucleotides: TGTGCCAGCAGTTTATACGGACAGGGCCCAGATACGCAGTATTTT.

The rearrangement uses TRBV13 and TRBJ1-2; 10 bases align to TRBD1. J was trimmed by 4 bases and V by 5 bases; bases with no gene match: 10. Germline V lookup: CDR1 PRHDT, CDR2 FYEKMQ (reference sequence). The CDR3 contains 16 residues. The CDR3 DNA follows: TGTGCCAGCAGCAAAAGGGGGACAGGGGCTATCTATGGCTACACCTTC. Translated, it gives CASSKRGTGAIYGYTF.

The chain joins TRBV4-2 to TRBJ2-7; 11 bases fit TRBD2. The CDR3 contains 15 residues. After removal of 2 bases from V and 4 bases from J, the junction contained 4 bases not matched to a gene. Germline CDR1 LGHNA, CDR2 YNFKEQ. The CDR3: CASSQTSGSSYEQYF. Here the CDR3 DNA reads TGTGCCAGCAGCCAAACTAGCGGGAGTTCTTACGAGCAGTACTTC.

This clone was seen once. This sequence joins TRBV15 and TRBJ1-3; 9 bases are shared with TRBD1. The CDR3 is made up of 16 amino acids. The V segment lost 3 bases and the J segment 3 bases; nucleotides outside the gene matches: 6. Germline CDR1 LNHNV, CDR2 YYDKDF (reference sequence). The CDR3 region is CATSRDRGYNGNTIYF. In nucleotides, the CDR3 is TGTGCCACCAGCAGGGACAGGGGCTATAATGGAAACACCATATATTTT.

The chain links TRBV5-1 to TRBJ1-2; D possibly corresponds to TRBD1 (6 bases). Germline-derived CDR1 and CDR2 are SGHRS and YFSETQ. The V end lost 3 bases, the J end lost 7 bases, and 22 bases lay between the germline ends. The CDR3 totals 16 residues. The CDR3 nucleotides read TGCGCCAGCAGCTCATTACTACTAGACAGGAGACTTGGCTACACCTTC. Its protein is CASSSLLLDRRLGYTF.

This clone occurred a few times. This chain uses TRBV24-1 with TRBJ2-2; 11 bases agree with TRBD1. The CDR3 totals 17 residues. Losses at the gene ends were 3 bases for V and 3 bases for J; bases not matched to a gene: 5. CDR1 and CDR2 from the germline V gene are KGHDR and SFDVKD. In DNA form, the CDR3 reads TGTGCCACCAGTGATCCCGGACAGGGGGCTTACACCGGGGAGCTGTTTTTT. It is translated as CATSDPGQGAYTGELFF.

The chain joins TRBV19 to TRBJ1-2; D possibly corresponds to TRBD1 (6 bases). V lost 6 bases, J lost 6 bases, and 20 bases lay in between. The CDR3 loop spans 15 amino acids. CDR1 is LNHDA and CDR2 is SQIVND in the germline V gene (reference sequence). The CDR3 loop is CASRGAGAHRNGYTF. The CDR3 nucleotides read TGTGCCAGTAGGGGGGCCGGGGCCCATCGAAATGGCTACACCTTC.

The rearrangement links TRBV5-1 to TRBJ2-2; 8 positions match TRBD1. The germline V gene encodes CDR1 SGHRS and CDR2 YFSETQ. The trim removed 0 bases at V and 0 bases at J, leaving 10 bases unmatched. The CDR3 has 19 residues. The CDR3 DNA follows: TGCGCCAGCAGCTTGGGTGGGACAGGCCAGCTCGCGAACACCGGGGAGCTGTTTTTT. Amino acid sequence: CASSLGGTGQLANTGELFF.

The chain employs TRBV29-1 and TRBJ2-1; D is possibly TRBD1 (6 bases). The CDR3 is 14 residues long. Germline-derived CDR1 and CDR2 are SQVTM and ANQGSEA. V was trimmed by 2 bases and J by 3 bases, leaving 11 bases between them. The CDR3 region has the DNA TGCAGCGTTGAAAATCAGGGGTTCTACAATGAGCAGTTCTTC. Translation gives CSVENQGFYNEQFF.

The chain has TRBV11-1 and TRBJ1-4; D unresolved. Germline V lookup: CDR1 SGHAT, CDR2 FQDESV (reference sequence). V was shortened by 5 bases and J by 7 bases, with 11 bases between the two germline ends. This CDR3 has 13 residues. CDR3 sequence (DNA): TGTGCCAGCAGCGCCGGAAGCGGTGAAAAACTGTTTTTT. Its translation is CASSAGSGEKLFF.

V gene TRBV30 combines with J gene TRBJ2-7, with D perhaps matching TRBD1 (5 bases). The CDR3 sequence is 15 residues long. Germline V lookup: CDR1 GTSNPN, CDR2 SVGIG (reference sequence). The V and J ends lost 0 bases and 0 bases respectively, with 12 bases between them. The CDR3 is CAWSVGQGSSYEQYF. The DNA of the CDR3 is TGTGCCTGGAGTGTGGGCCAGGGCAGCTCCTACGAGCAGTACTTC.

The chain couples TRBV27 to TRBJ2-1, with a possible D match to TRBD2 (6 bases). V shed 5 bases and J shed 5 bases, with 13 bases lying between them. Per germline, CDR1 MNHEY and CDR2 SMNVEV (reference sequence). The CDR3 sequence is 14 residues long. In nucleotides, the CDR3 is TGTGCCAGCAGTGATCAGGCGGGAAACAATGAGCAGTTCTTC. Protein: CASSDQAGNNEQFF.

This chain joins TRBV18 and TRBJ2-6; D is ambiguous. Looked up from germline, CDR1 is KGHSH and CDR2 is LQKENI. V lost 2 bases, J lost 3 bases, and 8 bases lay in between. The CDR3 extends over 15 amino acids. CDR3 sequence: CASSPNIVGANVLTF. CDR3 in DNA: TGTGCCAGCTCACCAAATATTGTTGGGGCCAACGTCCTGACTTTC.

The rearrangement links TRBV6-5 to TRBJ2-7, with D perhaps matching TRBD2 (5 bases). Between the trimmed V and J ends, which lost 5 bases and 6 bases, there was a span of 14 bases. This CDR3 region has 13 residues. Looked up from germline, CDR1 is MNHEY and CDR2 is SVGAGI. The CDR3: CASSHPDGGEQYF. CDR3 DNA: TGTGCCAGCAGTCACCCAGACGGAGGCGAGCAGTACTTC.

The V call is TRBV5-1, the J call TRBJ2-5, with TRBD2 identical over 7 bases. The V segment lost 0 bases and the J segment 5 bases; nucleotides outside the gene matches: 7. The length of the CDR3 is 15 residues. From germline, CDR1 is SGHRS and CDR2 YFSETQ. Written as DNA, the CDR3 is TGCGCCAGCAGCTTGGAAACGGGAGGAGGGGAGACCCAGTACTTC. Amino acid sequence: CASSLETGGGETQYF.

The chain links TRBV6-6 to TRBJ2-7; 9 bases line up with TRBD2. There are 15 residues in the CDR3. Trimming removed 6 bases from V and 4 bases from J; junction bases left unmatched: 10. Germline CDR1 MNHNY, CDR2 SVGAGI (reference sequence). The CDR3 here is CASSFSGGPDYEQYV. The CDR3 nucleotides are TGTGCCAGCAGCTTCAGCGGGGGGCCCGATTACGAGCAGTACGTC.

This clone was counted a single time. This chain joins TRBV3-1 (or the pseudogene TRBV3-2) and TRBJ2-6, with 10 bases fitting TRBD1. Germline V lookup: CDR1 LGHDT, CDR2 YNNKEL (reference sequence). J gave up 0 bases and V 4 bases, and 3 bases lay outside the gene matches. CDR3 length: 17 residues. This chain's CDR3 is CASSRDRGLSGANVLTF. The CDR3 DNA sequence: TGTGCCAGCAGCCGGGACAGGGGCCTCTCTGGGGCCAACGTCCTGACTTTC.

V usage is TRBV6-5 and J usage is TRBJ1-1, with D possibly TRBD1 on 5 matching bases. The V end lost 7 bases, the J end lost 4 bases, and 13 bases lay between the germline ends. Germline CDR1 reads MNHEY; CDR2 reads SVGAGI. The CDR3 covers 13 residues. The CDR3 here is CASINRQSTEAFF. DNA of the CDR3: TGTGCCAGCATTAACAGACAGTCCACTGAAGCTTTCTTT.

This chain connects TRBV28 to TRBJ1-3; TRBD1 might be the D (6 bases). Trimming stripped 6 bases from V and 4 bases from J, with 13 bases between. The length of the CDR3 is 14 residues. Germline CDR1 reads MDHEN; CDR2 reads SYDVKM. The CDR3 DNA follows: TGTGCCAGCAGACCGGGAGGGGGAGGAAACACCATATATTTT. Protein product: CASRPGGGGNTIYF.

The chain carries TRBV29-1 and TRBJ2-2, with 7 bases aligning to TRBD2. The V gene's germline CDR1 is SQVTM and CDR2 ANQGSEA. V trimming: 5 bases; J trimming: 7 bases; junction bases outside the gene matches: 7. This CDR3 has 13 residues. CDR3: CSVFRGGYGELFF. DNA of the CDR3: TGCAGCGTTTTTCGCGGGGGATACGGGGAGCTGTTTTTT.